These 12 T cell receptor beta chains originate from one sample sequenced in a study of T cells in Graves' hyperthyroidism and ophthalmopathy (dated by TCRdb to between 2019 and 2020). Library construction relied on multiplex PCR. Sequenced using an Illumina HiSeq 2000. The TCR beta CDR3 regions were amplified from RNA transcripts. For the first round of RT-PCR on the TCR CDR3, the HTBI primer set was used together with the Qiagen OneStep RT-PCR kit. TCRdb reprocessing: public reads trimmed at Q25 with fastp, clones called with MiXCR, in-frame beta chains kept. Every CDR3 protein is listed once, alongside the most common genes and DNA of its rows. This sample has fewer than 350,000 distinct CDR3 sequences in its table, and roughly an eighth of those were observed once. Roughly 7.7% of the sample lies in the top ten. Sequencing input: blood. The source is a woman in her forties with Graves' hyperthyroidism.

The sample holds a few counts of this clonotype. The CDR3 DNA reads TGTGCCAGCAGCTCTCTGGACAGGGGTGATGGCTACACCTTC. This encodes CASSSLDRGDGYTF. This chain joins TRBV7-9 and TRBJ1-2, with 9 bases lining up with TRBD1. V trimming: 4 bases; J trimming: 6 bases; junction bases outside the gene matches: 6. Germline assignment: CDR1 SEHNR and CDR2 FQNEAQ (reference sequence). The CDR3 length is 14 residues.

This clonotype was counted ten times or more. V and J are TRBV11-3 and TRBJ2-2; possibly TRBD1 or TRBD2 for D (6 bases each). V lost 6 bases, J lost 2 bases, and 22 bases lay in between. This CDR3 is 18 amino acids long. Germline V gene lookup returns CDR1 SGHNT and CDR2 YENEEA. CDR3 loop: CASRLIGDPGGNTGELFF. The CDR3 region has the DNA TGTGCCAGCAGATTAATTGGGGACCCCGGGGGCAACACCGGGGAGCTGTTTTTT. Supplemented by reference TRBV11-3 and TRBJ2-2, the full variable domain reads EAGVVQSPRYKIIEKKQPVAFWCNPISGHNTLYWYLQNLGQGPELLIRYENEEAVDDSQLPKDRFSAERLKGVDSTLKIQPAELGDSAVYLCASRLIGDPGGNTGELFFGEGSRLTVL.

In this sample, this clonotype turned up many times. V and J are TRBV28 and TRBJ1-6; D may be TRBD1 (5 bases). The length of the CDR3 is 14 residues. Germline V gene sequence: CDR1 MDHEN, CDR2 SYDVKM. V lost 5 bases and J 9 bases, leaving 14 bases between the germline ends. In DNA form, the CDR3 reads TGTGCCAGCAGTCCGCCAGGGAGGAGTTCACCCCTCCACTTT. Translating gives CASSPPGRSSPLHF.

The rearrangement uses TRBV27 and TRBJ1-2; unclear D gene. Per germline, CDR1 MNHEY and CDR2 SMNVEV (reference sequence). This CDR3 has 17 residues. The germline V and J ends were trimmed by 3 bases and 0 bases, with 17 bases remaining between them. CDR3 sequence reads: CASSLGSPDVTNYGYTF. The DNA for the CDR3 is TGTGCCAGCAGTTTGGGGAGCCCAGATGTTACTAACTATGGCTACACCTTC.

There are a few counts of this clonotype. The V gene is TRBV19, the J gene TRBJ1-2; 10 bases map to TRBD1. The germline V gene encodes CDR1 LNHDA and CDR2 SQIVND (reference sequence). This CDR3 is built from 16 residues. The trim removed 6 bases at V and 3 bases at J, leaving 10 bases unmatched. The CDR3 loop reads CASRSPSTGGDYGYTF. The DNA of the CDR3 is TGTGCCAGTAGATCCCCTTCGACAGGGGGCGACTATGGCTACACCTTC.

This clonotype has at least ten counts. The gene calls are TRBV11-1 and TRBJ1-1; TRBD1 might be the D (5 bases). Germline CDR1 and CDR2: SGHAT and FQDESV (reference sequence). V lost 5 bases and J 1 base, leaving 14 bases between the germline ends. The CDR3 runs 15 residues. CDR3 nucleotides: TGTGCCAGCAGCCAGGTGGGGCAGGGGAACACTGAAGCTTTCTTT. Protein product: CASSQVGQGNTEAFF.

This chain uses TRBV6-2 or TRBV6-3 with TRBJ2-1, with 7 nucleotides matching TRBD1. The CDR3 is 15 residues long. In germline, CDR1 is MNHEY, CDR2 SVGEGT. After removal of 2 bases from V and 7 bases from J, the junction contained 8 bases not matched to a gene. The CDR3 DNA is TGTGCCAGCAGTTACGCAAATGACAGGGAAAATGAGCAGTTCTTC. The encoded protein is CASSYANDRENEQFF.

This clonotype was seen ten or more times. The chain uses TRBV7-9 and TRBJ2-3; TRBD1 or TRBD2 may be the D gene (5 bases each). CDR1 SEHNR and CDR2 FQNEAQ come from the germline V gene (reference sequence). The ends were cut back, 2 bases at V and 4 bases at J, with 13 bases in the middle. The length of the CDR3 is 15 residues. The CDR3, as DNA: TGTGCCAGCAGCTTAAGTTGGGGGTCGGCAGATACGCAGTATTTT. Translation: CASSLSWGSADTQYF.

This clonotype came up a few times. The chain employs TRBV25-1 and TRBJ2-6, with a possible D match to TRBD2 (5 bases). The CDR3 loop spans 17 amino acids. Trimming pared 3 bases from V and 0 bases from J, leaving 12 bases between. Germline CDR1 is MGHDK and CDR2 is SYGVNS. This chain's CDR3 is CASSDVKGSSGANVLTF. The CDR3 DNA follows: TGTGCCAGCAGTGATGTTAAAGGGAGCTCTGGGGCCAACGTCCTGACTTTC.

About this clonotype itself: A much larger clonotype is one base distant, so this may be a read error. The CDR3 sequence is CASSSYLSQPQHF. The DNA for the CDR3 is TGTGCCAGCAGTTCCTATTTAAGCCAGCCCCAGCATTTT. The chain has TRBV6-9 and TRBJ1-5, with no clear D. Trimming removed 4 bases at V and 7 bases at J, with 11 bases between. The germline gives CDR1 MNHGY, CDR2 SVAAGI. The CDR3 sequence is 13 residues long.

This clonotype was counted at least ten times. The chain is built from TRBV5-5 and TRBJ1-5, with D unresolved. This CDR3 spans 14 amino acids. The V gene's germline CDR1 is SGHKS and CDR2 YYEKEE (reference sequence). V was cut by 1 base and J by 4 bases, with 9 bases left in between. CDR3 in amino acids: CASSLMVRNQPQHF. For the CDR3, the DNA is TGTGCCAGCAGCTTGATGGTCCGGAATCAGCCCCAGCATTTT.

This clonotype was seen at least ten times. The rearrangement uses TRBV11-3 and TRBJ1-2; a possible D gene is TRBD1 (6 bases). CDR3 length: 14 amino acids. In germline, CDR1 is SGHNT, CDR2 YENEEA. Trimming pared 0 bases from V and 4 bases from J, leaving 9 bases between. CDR3 protein: CASSLEGGPYGYTF. CDR3 nucleotides: TGTGCCAGCAGCTTAGAAGGGGGGCCCTATGGCTACACCTTC.